The text below deals with one T cell receptor (beta chain). Profiled with immunoSEQ multiplex PCR; TCRdb holds only in-frame clones, not every one. The sample carries some 80,000 clones, around 94% recorded once. CDR3 size: 15 residues. Germline CDR1 MNHNS, CDR2 SASEGT. V dropped 6 bases and J dropped 3 bases, with 14 bases sitting between them. The source of the sample is a study of T cell changes during pregnancy in multiple sclerosis. This clonotype was sampled from a female donor with multiple sclerosis, enrolled in a pregnancy study. This sequence joins TRBV6-1 and TRBJ2-2; TRBD1 might be the D (5 bases). Sequences were derived from CD4+ T cells from peripheral blood mononuclear cells, sampled after pregnancy. The DNA of the CDR3 is TGTGCCAGCAGAATATCGACAGCGTACACCGGGGAGCTGTTTTTT. Protein: CASRISTAYTGELFF.